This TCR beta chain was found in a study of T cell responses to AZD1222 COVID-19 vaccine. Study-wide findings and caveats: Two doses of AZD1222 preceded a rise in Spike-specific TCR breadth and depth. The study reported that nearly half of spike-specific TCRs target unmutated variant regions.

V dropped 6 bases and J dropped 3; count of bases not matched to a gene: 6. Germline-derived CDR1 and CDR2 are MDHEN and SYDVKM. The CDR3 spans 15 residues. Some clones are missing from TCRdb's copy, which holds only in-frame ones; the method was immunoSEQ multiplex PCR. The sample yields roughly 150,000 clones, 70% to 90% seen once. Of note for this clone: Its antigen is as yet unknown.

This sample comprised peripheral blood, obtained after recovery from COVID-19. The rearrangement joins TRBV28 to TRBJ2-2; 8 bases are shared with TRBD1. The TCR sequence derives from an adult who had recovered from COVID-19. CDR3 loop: CASRETGVDTGELFF. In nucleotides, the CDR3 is TGTGCCAGCAGAGAGACAGGGGTTGACACCGGGGAGCTGTTTTTT.